This is a list of T cell receptor beta chains from one sample in a study of PD-L1 blockade in urothelial cancer. Method: immunoSEQ multiplex PCR; TCRdb's copy keeps in-frame clones and lacks some. This sample yields about 49,000 clones, of which 70% to 80% are seen a single time; 10% belongs to the top ten. The starting material was PBMCs, obtained around atezolizumab (anti-PD-L1) treatment. Receptors originate from a man aged 70-80 years with urothelial cancer. Both conserved end residues are part of each CDR3. Fields, in order: D gene, CDR3 length, V gene, J gene, clone size, CDR3 DNA, CDR3 protein. A D gene is named only where the DNA matches it firmly. The size field is filled for only some rows; it gives once, few, many or a size class.

TRBD2,13,TRBV27,TRBJ2-1,-,TGTGCCAGCAGTTTGGGGGGGTATGGTGAGCAGTTCTTC,CASSLGGYGEQFF
-,16,TRBV4-1,TRBJ2-1,-,TGCGCCAGCAGCCAAGAAGGGCGAGGCGGGTACAATGAGCAGTTCTTC,CASSQEGRGGYNEQFF
-,14,TRBV18,TRBJ1-5,-,TGTGCCAGCTCACCTCAGGGGAGCAATCAGCCCCAGCATTTT,CASSPQGSNQPQHF
TRBD2,15,TRBV5-1,TRBJ2-7,-,TGCGCCAGCAGCTTGGGACTAGCGGGAGGCTACGAGCAGTACTTC,CASSLGLAGGYEQYF
-,15,TRBV5-1,TRBJ1-1,few,TGCGCCAGCAGCTTGGAGGGCAGGGGGAACACTGAAGCTTTCTTT,CASSLEGRGNTEAFF
-,13,TRBV27,TRBJ2-1,-,TGTGCCAGCAGTTTCCGGGGGTACAATGAGCAGTTCTTC,CASSFRGYNEQFF
TRBD2,15,TRBV4-2,TRBJ2-1,-,TGTGCCAGCAGCCAAGATGCGGGAGGGCCGGGCGAGCAGTTCTTC,CASSQDAGGPGEQFF
TRBD2,17,TRBV7-8,TRBJ2-7,-,TGTGCCAGCAGCTTAGTTATAGGCGGGACTAGCGTCTACGAGCAGTACTTC,CASSLVIGGTSVYEQYF
TRBD2,13,TRBV29-1,TRBJ2-3,once,TGCAGCGTTTCTAGCGGGCAAGCAGATACGCAGTATTTT,CSVSSGQADTQYF
TRBD2,14,TRBV19,TRBJ2-1,-,TGTGCCAGTAGTTGGACTAGCGGGAGGGATGAGCAGTTCTTC,CASSWTSGRDEQFF
TRBD1,15,TRBV27,TRBJ1-2,few,TGTGCCAGCAGTTGGGGGGCAGGGGGCGCCTATGGCTACACCTTC,CASSWGAGGAYGYTF
TRBD2,15,TRBV5-1,TRBJ2-1,-,TGCGCCAGCAGCTTGCAGCGGGGGGTTGGGAATGAGCAGTTCTTC,CASSLQRGVGNEQFF
-,15,TRBV28,TRBJ1-5,few,TGTGCCAGCAGTTTATGGGCATCAAGCAATCAGCCCCAGCATTTT,CASSLWASSNQPQHF
-,16,TRBV5-6,TRBJ1-5,-,TGTGCCAGCAGCTTGGGTCGGGGGAACAGCAATCAGCCCCAGCATTTT,CASSLGRGNSNQPQHF
TRBD1,15,TRBV5-1,TRBJ1-4,-,TGCGCCAGCGGCTTGGAGGGTAACCCGGGACAGAAACTGTTTTTT,CASGLEGNPGQKLFF
TRBD1,16,TRBV19,TRBJ1-2,-,TGTGCCAGTAGTCCCCGGACAGGGAATACTAACTATGGCTACACCTTC,CASSPRTGNTNYGYTF
-,16,TRBV21-1,TRBJ1-2,medium-sized,TGTGCCAGCAGCAAAGTAAGAAGGGGGCGAGACTATGGCTACACCTTC,CASSKVRRGRDYGYTF
TRBD1,14,TRBV5-1,TRBJ1-1,once,TGCGCCAGCAGCTTGACAGGGGCTGGGACTGAAGCTTTCTTT,CASSLTGAGTEAFF
TRBD2,15,TRBV5-1,TRBJ2-3,-,TGCGCCAGCAGCTTGGAGCGGGAGGGGGCAGATACGCAGTATTTT,CASSLEREGADTQYF
TRBD2,16,TRBV5-6,TRBJ2-2,-,TGTGCCAGCAGCTTGTCTAGCGGGAGGTACACCGGGGAGCTGTTTTTT,CASSLSSGRYTGELFF
-,16,TRBV4-1,TRBJ2-2,-,TGCGCCAGCAGCCTTCGCGGCGGGGTGAACACCGGGGAGCTGTTTTTT,CASSLRGGVNTGELFF
TRBD2,14,TRBV5-1,TRBJ2-5,-,TGCGCCAGCGGGACTAGCGGGGACCAAGAGACCCAGTACTTC,CASGTSGDQETQYF
-,13,TRBV11-2,TRBJ2-1,-,TGTGCCAGCAGCTTAGATCGAAGGAGTGAGCAGTTCTTC,CASSLDRRSEQFF
TRBD2,14,TRBV29-1,TRBJ2-3,-,TGCAGCGTACGACTAGCGGGAGGGTCAGATACGCAGTATTTT,CSVRLAGGSDTQYF
TRBD2,17,TRBV2,TRBJ2-3,-,TGTGCCAGCAGTGAGTTTCTTAGCGGGACCCGCACAGATACGCAGTATTTT,CASSEFLSGTRTDTQYF
TRBD2,17,TRBV7-3,TRBJ2-1,-,TGTGCCAGCAGCTTAGGTTGGTCGGGACTAGAGCCCAATGAGCAGTTCTTC,CASSLGWSGLEPNEQFF
-,17,TRBV6-4,TRBJ1-2,few,TGTGCCAGCACTACCCCCCATCGACAGGAAGATTGGTATGGCTACACCTTC,CASTTPHRQEDWYGYTF
-,15,TRBV9,TRBJ2-5,-,TGTGCCAGCAGCCTTACCGGGACAAGTCAAGAGACCCAGTACTTC,CASSLTGTSQETQYF
-,11,TRBV20-1,TRBJ2-1,-,TGCAGTGCCGTAACTAGTTCAAAGCAGTTCTTC,CSAVTSSKQFF
TRBD2,15,TRBV19,TRBJ2-1,-,TGTGCCAGTAGGATCCGCGGGAGTTCCTACAATGAGCAGTTCTTC,CASRIRGSSYNEQFF
-,18,TRBV23-1,TRBJ1-3,-,TGCGCCAGCAGTCAATCACGGCAGGGCGAGCTCTGTGGAAACACCATATATTTT,CASSQSRQGELCGNTIYF
TRBD1,13,TRBV19,TRBJ1-2,-,TGTGCCAGTAGTGCTCGACAGGGGGCAGGCTACACCTTC,CASSARQGAGYTF
-,13,TRBV28,TRBJ2-7,few,TGTGCCAGCACTTCCAGGGGCCCTTACGAGCAGTACTTC,CASTSRGPYEQYF
-,17,TRBV5-1,TRBJ2-7,-,TGCGCCAGCAGCTTGACAGGTGGTTCAACCTGGGCCTACGAGCAGTACTTC,CASSLTGGSTWAYEQYF
TRBD2,18,TRBV15,TRBJ2-7,-,TGTGCCACCAGCAGAGATCGATCCTTTAGCGGGAGTGGCTACGAGCAGTACTTC,CATSRDRSFSGSGYEQYF
-,14,TRBV7-9,TRBJ1-1,-,TGTGCCAGCAGCTATTCCGGGTCGAACACTGAAGCTTTCTTT,CASSYSGSNTEAFF
TRBD2,16,TRBV19,TRBJ2-1,-,TGTGCCAGTAGTTCAGCCGGGACTAGCGTGTACAATGAGCAGTTCTTC,CASSSAGTSVYNEQFF
-,15,TRBV6-5,TRBJ1-4,few,TGTGCCAGCAGTCCTCGACAGGCGCCTTATGAAAAACTGTTTTTT,CASSPRQAPYEKLFF